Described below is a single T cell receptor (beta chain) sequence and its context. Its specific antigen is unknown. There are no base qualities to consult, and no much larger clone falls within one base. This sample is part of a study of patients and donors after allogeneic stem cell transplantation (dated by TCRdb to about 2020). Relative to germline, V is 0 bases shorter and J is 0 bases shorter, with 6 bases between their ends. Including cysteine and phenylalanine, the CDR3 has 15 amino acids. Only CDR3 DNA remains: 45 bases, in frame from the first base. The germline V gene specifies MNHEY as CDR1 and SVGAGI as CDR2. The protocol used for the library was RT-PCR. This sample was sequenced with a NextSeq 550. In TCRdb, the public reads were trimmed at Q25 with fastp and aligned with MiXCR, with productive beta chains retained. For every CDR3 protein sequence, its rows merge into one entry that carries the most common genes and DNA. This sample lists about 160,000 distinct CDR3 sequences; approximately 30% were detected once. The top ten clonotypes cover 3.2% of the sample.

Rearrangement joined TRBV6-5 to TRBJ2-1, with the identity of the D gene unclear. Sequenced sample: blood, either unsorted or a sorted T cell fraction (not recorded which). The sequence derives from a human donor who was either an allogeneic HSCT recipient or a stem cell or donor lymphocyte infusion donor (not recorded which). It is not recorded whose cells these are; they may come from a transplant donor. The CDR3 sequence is CASSYSGNSYNEQFF. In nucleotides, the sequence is TGTGCCAGCAGTTACTCGGGAAACTCCTACAATGAGCAGTTCTTC.